This TCR beta chain was sequenced during a study of T cells in Graves' hyperthyroidism and ophthalmopathy. Study outcomes and limitations: A 13 V-J model separated ophthalmopathy from stable hyperthyroidism. Blood also contained most expanded thyroid clonotypes above 0.001.

TCR beta CDR3 region amplification was performed from RNA transcripts. TCR CDR3 regions were first amplified by RT-PCR with HTBI primers. TCRdb called the multiplex PCR reads again in MiXCR, with one record for every CDR3 protein. This sample has 400,000 to 500,000 distinct CDR3 sequences, with 14% to 15% found just once. The CDR3 length is 12 residues. V was trimmed by 1 base and J by 6 bases, leaving 7 bases between them. From germline, CDR1 is SGHVS and CDR2 FNYEAQ. This clonotype showed up many times. Its specificity is not known. The diagnoses drew upon clinical symptoms, serum thyroxine and TRAb, thyroid ultrasound and orbital computed tomography. PBMCs stemmed from about 9.5 ml fresh peripheral blood.

V gene TRBV7-6 combines with J gene TRBJ2-7, with D tentatively TRBD1 or TRBD2 (6 bases each). Sequencing was performed on blood. This sequence originates from a young man with Graves' ophthalmopathy. CDR3 in DNA: TGTGCCAGCAGCTTAGAGGGGGGCGAGCAGTACTTC. It yields the protein CASSLEGGEQYF. Drawing the rest from reference TRBV7-6 and TRBJ2-7, the complete variable domain is GAGVSQSPRYKVTKRGQDVALRCDPISGHVSLYWYRQALGQGPEFLTYFNYEAQQDKSGLPNDRFSAERPEGSISTLTIQRTEQRDSAMYRCASSLEGGEQYFGPGTRLTVT.